This is a list of T cell receptor beta chains from one sample in a study of blood T cell repertoires in COVID-19. Profiling relied on immunoSEQ multiplex PCR, and the TCRdb table lists in-frame clones only, not all of them. This table has about 320,000 clones, about nine tenths appearing once. Sequencing input: PBMCs or T cells enriched from blood (not recorded which). Receptors were obtained from a man in his 60s who had recovered from COVID-19. Both conserved end residues are part of each CDR3. D genes are given only for firm matches. Some rows have no size entry. The others give once, few or many, or a class for an expanded clone.

v_call: TRBV18
j_call: TRBJ2-7
clone_size: NA
d_call: TRBD1
cdr3_nt: TGTGCCAGCTCACCAGCCATGGGACAGTACGAGCAGTACTTC
cdr3_aa: CASSPAMGQYEQYF

v_call: TRBV5-1
j_call: TRBJ2-4
clone_size: NA
d_call: TRBD2
cdr3_nt: TGCGCCAGCAGCTCAGCGGGAGAAGCCAAAAACATTCAGTACTTC
cdr3_aa: CASSSAGEAKNIQYF

v_call: TRBV5-4
j_call: TRBJ1-6
clone_size: once
d_call: TRBD1
cdr3_nt: TGTGCCAGCAGTCCTTACCCCGACAGGGTTAATTCACCCCTCCACTTT
cdr3_aa: CASSPYPDRVNSPLHF

v_call: TRBV19
j_call: TRBJ2-5
clone_size: once
d_call: TRBD1
cdr3_nt: TGTGCCAGTAGCACCAGACAGGGACAAGAGACCCAGTACTTC
cdr3_aa: CASSTRQGQETQYF

v_call: TRBV27
j_call: TRBJ1-4
clone_size: once
d_call: TRBD1
cdr3_nt: TGTGCCAGCAGTTTACGGACAGGGGTGGTTGAAAAACTGTTTTTT
cdr3_aa: CASSLRTGVVEKLFF

v_call: TRBV5-8
j_call: TRBJ1-4
clone_size: NA
d_call: NA
cdr3_nt: TGTGCCAGCAGCTTGGTGCGCGGGACCTACAATGAAAAACTGTTTTTT
cdr3_aa: CASSLVRGTYNEKLFF

v_call: TRBV6-1
j_call: TRBJ1-1
clone_size: NA
d_call: TRBD1
cdr3_nt: TGTGCCAGCAGTGAAAGGCAGGGGGGCACTGAAGCTTTCTTT
cdr3_aa: CASSERQGGTEAFF

v_call: TRBV12-3/TRBV12-4
j_call: TRBJ2-2
clone_size: NA
d_call: NA
cdr3_nt: TGTGCCAGCAGACCTACAGGGCCCGGGGAGCTGTTTTTT
cdr3_aa: CASRPTGPGELFF

v_call: TRBV15
j_call: TRBJ2-1
clone_size: NA
d_call: TRBD2
cdr3_nt: TGTGCCACCAGCAGAGTCCTAGCGGGAGAGGGTGAGCAGTTCTTC
cdr3_aa: CATSRVLAGEGEQFF

v_call: TRBV29-1
j_call: TRBJ1-1
clone_size: NA
d_call: NA
cdr3_nt: TGCAGCGTTGTCTCCAGAAACACTGAAGCTTTCTTT
cdr3_aa: CSVVSRNTEAFF

v_call: TRBV18
j_call: TRBJ1-2
clone_size: NA
d_call: NA
cdr3_nt: TGTGCCAGCTCACAAGGACTTTCCGGTGGCTACACCTTC
cdr3_aa: CASSQGLSGGYTF

v_call: TRBV7-8
j_call: TRBJ2-4
clone_size: NA
d_call: TRBD2
cdr3_nt: TGTGCCAGCAGGCAAGGACTAGCGGGGGGGCCTGGAAACATTCAGTACTTC
cdr3_aa: CASRQGLAGGPGNIQYF

v_call: TRBV6-5
j_call: TRBJ2-1
clone_size: NA
d_call: NA
cdr3_nt: TGTGCCAGCAGCCGCGCGGGTTCTCCCTACAATGAGCAGTTCTTC
cdr3_aa: CASSRAGSPYNEQFF

v_call: TRBV12-3/TRBV12-4
j_call: TRBJ1-3
clone_size: NA
d_call: TRBD1
cdr3_nt: TGTGCCAGCAGTTTGGGACAGGGAAACACCATATATTTT
cdr3_aa: CASSLGQGNTIYF

v_call: TRBV7-2
j_call: TRBJ1-3
clone_size: NA
d_call: NA
cdr3_nt: TGTGCCAGCAGCGCACGGGACAAGGGAAACACCATATATTTT
cdr3_aa: CASSARDKGNTIYF

v_call: TRBV5-1
j_call: TRBJ2-1
clone_size: NA
d_call: TRBD2
cdr3_nt: TGCGCCAGCAGCTTGTTACTAGCGGGAGTTTCCGATGAGCAGTTCTTC
cdr3_aa: CASSLLLAGVSDEQFF

v_call: TRBV25-1
j_call: TRBJ1-3
clone_size: NA
d_call: NA
cdr3_nt: TGTGCCAGCAGTGAAACAGGGACGAACACCATATATTTT
cdr3_aa: CASSETGTNTIYF

v_call: TRBV5-1
j_call: TRBJ2-1
clone_size: NA
d_call: NA
cdr3_nt: TGCGCCAGCAGCTTCCCTGGGGGCATTGAGCAGTTCTTC
cdr3_aa: CASSFPGGIEQFF

v_call: TRBV9
j_call: TRBJ2-5
clone_size: NA
d_call: NA
cdr3_nt: TGTGCCAGCAGCGTAGCAGGACTACAAGAGACCCAGTACTTC
cdr3_aa: CASSVAGLQETQYF

v_call: TRBV7-2
j_call: TRBJ1-1
clone_size: NA
d_call: NA
cdr3_nt: TGTGCCAGCAGCTTATTGGGGGCCAAGAACACTGAAGCTTTCTTT
cdr3_aa: CASSLLGAKNTEAFF

v_call: TRBV27
j_call: TRBJ1-1
clone_size: NA
d_call: NA
cdr3_nt: TGTGCCAGGGGAACAGGGATGAGCACTGAAGCTTTCTTT
cdr3_aa: CARGTGMSTEAFF

v_call: TRBV5-1
j_call: TRBJ2-3
clone_size: NA
d_call: TRBD2
cdr3_nt: TGCGCCAGCAGCCCGAAACCAGAAGCGGGGGCTAGCACAGATACGCAGTATTTT
cdr3_aa: CASSPKPEAGASTDTQYF

v_call: TRBV28
j_call: TRBJ1-6
clone_size: NA
d_call: TRBD1
cdr3_nt: TGTGCCAGCAGTCCCGGGACAGCTAATTCACCCCTCCACTTT
cdr3_aa: CASSPGTANSPLHF

v_call: TRBV5-4
j_call: TRBJ2-7
clone_size: once
d_call: NA
cdr3_nt: TGTGCCAGCAGCAACCTGGGACTCCCCGAGGGCGAGCAGTACTTC
cdr3_aa: CASSNLGLPEGEQYF

v_call: TRBV10-3
j_call: TRBJ2-1
clone_size: few
d_call: TRBD2
cdr3_nt: TGTGCCATCAGTGAGGGGGCGGGAGGGTACAATGAGCAGTTCTTC
cdr3_aa: CAISEGAGGYNEQFF

v_call: TRBV15
j_call: TRBJ1-5
clone_size: few
d_call: TRBD1
cdr3_nt: TGTGCCACCAGCAATACAGGGGGTATTCAGCCCCAGCATTTT
cdr3_aa: CATSNTGGIQPQHF

v_call: TRBV27
j_call: TRBJ1-5
clone_size: NA
d_call: NA
cdr3_nt: TGTGCCAGCAGTTTAATGGGGGCTGGGCAGCCCCAGCATTTT
cdr3_aa: CASSLMGAGQPQHF

v_call: TRBV15
j_call: TRBJ2-1
clone_size: NA
d_call: NA
cdr3_nt: TGTGCCACCAGCAGAGATCTACAGTCTCAATTGGTTATTGAGCAGTTCTTC
cdr3_aa: CATSRDLQSQLVIEQFF

v_call: TRBV13
j_call: TRBJ2-7
clone_size: NA
d_call: NA
cdr3_nt: TGTGCCAGCAGCTTAAGACAGTTCTACGAGCAGTACTTC
cdr3_aa: CASSLRQFYEQYF

v_call: TRBV7-2
j_call: TRBJ1-2
clone_size: NA
d_call: NA
cdr3_nt: TGTGCCAGCAGCCTGATGTCAGCTAGCTATGGCTACACCTTC
cdr3_aa: CASSLMSASYGYTF

v_call: TRBV9
j_call: TRBJ2-1
clone_size: NA
d_call: TRBD2
cdr3_nt: TGTGCCAGCAGCGCTAGCGGGGGGGCACGCGATGAGCAGTTCTTC
cdr3_aa: CASSASGGARDEQFF

v_call: TRBV4-1
j_call: TRBJ1-5
clone_size: NA
d_call: TRBD1
cdr3_nt: TGCGCCAGCAGTTCAGGACAGGGCGAAGGGTATAGCAATCAGCCCCAGCATTTT
cdr3_aa: CASSSGQGEGYSNQPQHF

v_call: TRBV27
j_call: TRBJ2-7
clone_size: NA
d_call: NA
cdr3_nt: TGTGCCAGCAGTTCCCGACAGAACTCCTACGAGCAGTACTTC
cdr3_aa: CASSSRQNSYEQYF

v_call: TRBV5-4
j_call: TRBJ2-3
clone_size: NA
d_call: TRBD2
cdr3_nt: TGTGCCAGCAGGCCAGACCTAGCGGGAGGGCCCAGGGATACGCAGTATTTT
cdr3_aa: CASRPDLAGGPRDTQYF

v_call: TRBV28
j_call: TRBJ2-5
clone_size: NA
d_call: TRBD2
cdr3_nt: TGTGCCAGCAGTCAACCTAGCGGCAGGAACCAAGAGACCCAGTACTTC
cdr3_aa: CASSQPSGRNQETQYF

v_call: TRBV7-2
j_call: TRBJ1-1
clone_size: NA
d_call: TRBD1
cdr3_nt: TGTGCCAGCAGCGCAGACAGGGGAGTTCGTGAGGCTTTCTTT
cdr3_aa: CASSADRGVREAFF

v_call: TRBV29-1
j_call: TRBJ2-5
clone_size: NA
d_call: NA
cdr3_nt: TGCAGCGTTGAAGATCGGAAGGGGCGGGAGACCCAGTACTTC
cdr3_aa: CSVEDRKGRETQYF

v_call: TRBV4-1
j_call: TRBJ1-5
clone_size: NA
d_call: NA
cdr3_nt: TGCGCCAGCAGCCAAGATTGGGGAGGGTTCCAGCCCCAGCATTTT
cdr3_aa: CASSQDWGGFQPQHF

v_call: TRBV7-2
j_call: TRBJ2-3
clone_size: NA
d_call: TRBD2
cdr3_nt: TGTGCCAGCAGCTTAGGCATCACTAGCGGGGGAGCCGGCGGTACGCAGTATTTT
cdr3_aa: CASSLGITSGGAGGTQYF

v_call: TRBV10-3
j_call: TRBJ2-7
clone_size: NA
d_call: NA
cdr3_nt: TGTGCCATCAGTGAGCTTGCCCTGCGAGGGGAGCAGTACTTC
cdr3_aa: CAISELALRGEQYF

v_call: TRBV3-1/TRBV3-2
j_call: TRBJ1-2
clone_size: NA
d_call: NA
cdr3_nt: TGTGCCAGCAGCCTTAAACTTCAGGGAAATGGCTACACCTTC
cdr3_aa: CASSLKLQGNGYTF

v_call: TRBV27
j_call: TRBJ2-7
clone_size: NA
d_call: NA
cdr3_nt: TGTGCCAGCAGTTTGGCCAGCGGAAGCTCCTACGAGCAGTACTTC
cdr3_aa: CASSLASGSSYEQYF

v_call: TRBV3-1/TRBV3-2
j_call: TRBJ1-1
clone_size: NA
d_call: TRBD1
cdr3_nt: TGTGCCAGCAGCCACCGGGACAGGCACACTGAAGCTTTCTTT
cdr3_aa: CASSHRDRHTEAFF

v_call: TRBV2
j_call: TRBJ2-3
clone_size: NA
d_call: NA
cdr3_nt: TGTGCCAGCAGTAGGGGGGGCCCCACAGATACGCAGTATTTT
cdr3_aa: CASSRGGPTDTQYF

v_call: TRBV19
j_call: TRBJ2-4
clone_size: NA
d_call: NA
cdr3_nt: TGTGCCAGTAGTGTGACAACACTAGCCAAAAACATTCAGTACTTC
cdr3_aa: CASSVTTLAKNIQYF

v_call: TRBV24-1
j_call: TRBJ1-2
clone_size: NA
d_call: NA
cdr3_nt: TGTGCCACCAGTGGTACAGGTTCTGACGGCTACACCTTC
cdr3_aa: CATSGTGSDGYTF

v_call: TRBV19
j_call: TRBJ2-3
clone_size: NA
d_call: NA
cdr3_nt: TGTGCCAGTAGCGGGACTCCGCGTTCTATATATACGCAGTATTTT
cdr3_aa: CASSGTPRSIYTQYF

v_call: TRBV27
j_call: TRBJ1-1
clone_size: once
d_call: NA
cdr3_nt: TGTGCCAGCAGTTTATCCGCAGGGTCGAACGCTTTCTTT
cdr3_aa: CASSLSAGSNAFF

v_call: TRBV7-2
j_call: TRBJ1-5
clone_size: NA
d_call: NA
cdr3_nt: TGTGCCAGCAGCAGACAGAACAATCAGCCCCAGCATTTT
cdr3_aa: CASSRQNNQPQHF

v_call: TRBV13
j_call: TRBJ2-1
clone_size: NA
d_call: TRBD2
cdr3_nt: TGTGCCAGCTGTCTAGCGGGGGGGTACAATGAGCAGTTCTTC
cdr3_aa: CASCLAGGYNEQFF

v_call: TRBV20-1
j_call: TRBJ2-2
clone_size: NA
d_call: NA
cdr3_nt: TGCAGTGCTAGTGGCCGAGGTTACGGGGAGCTGTTTTTT
cdr3_aa: CSASGRGYGELFF